A single T cell receptor (beta chain) is shown here with its context. The table came from immunoSEQ multiplex PCR; TCRdb's copy has only in-frame clones and leaves some out. The repertoire holds 120,000 or so clones, with approximately 90% as singletons. These data are taken from a study of control samples from healthy donors and cancer patients. This CDR3 is built from 14 residues. The J segment lost 3 bases and the V segment lost 4 bases, leaving 1 base of the junction unmatched. Germline lookup yields CDR1 MGHRA and CDR2 YSYEKL. The clonotype was recovered from a man younger than 35 in good health. The chain is built from TRBV4-1 and TRBJ2-5, with TRBD2 matching over 11 bases. What was sequenced was blood. The CDR3 DNA follows: TGCGCCAGCAGCCTAGCGGGGGGGAAAGAGACCCAGTACTTC. It translates to CASSLAGGKETQYF.